These 5 T cell receptor beta chains were sequenced from one sample in a study of kidney transplant recipient with SARS-CoV-2 infection. TCRdb fed the reads into MiXCR, producing one record per CDR3 protein. The sample includes 200,000 to 300,000 distinct CDR3 sequences, more than 25% seen only once; the top ten take about 7%. The sample here was a blood sample, taken at baseline and on roughly day 110 from a kidney transplant recipient. The receptors stem from a male patient younger than 45 who had COVID-19 and was a kidney transplant recipient. A share of the T cells may be of graft donor origin.

This clonotype was seen a handful of times. This chain uses TRBV5-1 with TRBJ2-3; 7 bases align to TRBD2. V shed 0 bases, J shed 3 bases, and the junction held 7 bases outside the gene matches. CDR3 size: 16 residues. Germline V gives CDR1 SGHRS, CDR2 YFSETQ. For the CDR3, the DNA is TGCGCCAGCAGCTTGGACCCCGGGGGGAGAACAGATACGCAGTATTTT. Its translation: CASSLDPGGRTDTQYF.

This clonotype was seen repeatedly, ten times or more. The gene calls are TRBV12-3 or TRBV12-4 and TRBJ2-6; TRBD1 agrees at 9 bases. The CDR3 length is 18 residues. V lost 5 bases to trimming and J lost 0 bases; unmatched junction nucleotides: 8. CDR3 in DNA: TGTGCCAGCAGTCCCCACCTGACAGGGGGCTCTGGGGCCAACGTCCTGACTTTC. Its protein is CASSPHLTGGSGANVLTF.

V gene TRBV28 combines with J gene TRBJ2-1; TRBD1 matches 9 bases. The CDR3 is 15 amino acids. CDR1 is MDHEN and CDR2 is SYDVKM in the germline V gene. With 7 bases clipped from V and 4 bases from J, the junction kept 8 bases outside the gene matches. The CDR3 bases are TGTGCCAGCAACCCGGGACAGGGAGGTTACAATGAGCAGTTCTTC. Translation: CASNPGQGGYNEQFF.

Many counts were recorded for this clonotype. The rearrangement links TRBV28 to TRBJ2-1; D is unclear. The germline V and J ends were trimmed by 4 bases and 0 bases, with 13 bases remaining between them. This CDR3 has 16 residues. Germline lookup yields CDR1 MDHEN and CDR2 SYDVKM. The CDR3, as DNA: TGTGCCAGCAGTTCCCGGGCAAAGGGCTCCTACAATGAGCAGTTCTTC. It codes for CASSSRAKGSYNEQFF.

This clonotype was detected ten times or more. The CDR3 loop is CASSLVSSGTDTQYF. CDR3 nucleotides: TGTGCCAGCAGTTTAGTGTCTAGCGGGACGGATACGCAGTATTTT. The chain recombines TRBV28 with TRBJ2-3; TRBD2 matches 9 bases. The CDR3 runs to 15 residues. The V and J ends lost 2 bases and 6 bases, in that order; junction bases with no gene match: 6. Germline CDR1 MDHEN, CDR2 SYDVKM.